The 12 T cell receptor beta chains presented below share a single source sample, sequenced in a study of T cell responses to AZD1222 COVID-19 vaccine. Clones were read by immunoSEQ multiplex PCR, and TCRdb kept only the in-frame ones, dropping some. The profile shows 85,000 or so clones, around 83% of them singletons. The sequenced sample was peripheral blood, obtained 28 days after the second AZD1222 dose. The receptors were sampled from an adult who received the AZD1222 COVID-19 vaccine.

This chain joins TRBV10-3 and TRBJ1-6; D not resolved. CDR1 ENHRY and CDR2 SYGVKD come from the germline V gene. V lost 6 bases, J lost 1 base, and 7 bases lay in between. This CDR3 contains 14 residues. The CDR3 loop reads CAIRKESYNSPLHF. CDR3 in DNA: TGTGCCATCAGGAAGGAATCCTATAATTCACCCCTCCACTTT.

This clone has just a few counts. The CDR3 bases are TGTGCCAGCAGCCCCCCGGGACAGGGTGGAGAGACCCAGTACTTC. It codes for CASSPPGQGGETQYF. The chain joins TRBV7-9 to TRBJ2-5, with 9 bases fitting TRBD1. The trim removed 5 bases at V and 4 bases at J, leaving 8 bases unmatched. This CDR3 has 15 residues. Germline CDR1 and CDR2: SEHNR and FQNEAQ (reference sequence).

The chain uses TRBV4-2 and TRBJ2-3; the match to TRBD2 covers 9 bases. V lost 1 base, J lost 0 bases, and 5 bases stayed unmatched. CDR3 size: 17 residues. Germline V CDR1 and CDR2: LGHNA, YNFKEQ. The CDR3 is CASSQGGGGGSTDTQYF. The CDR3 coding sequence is TGTGCCAGCAGCCAAGGCGGCGGGGGGGGCAGCACAGATACGCAGTATTTT.

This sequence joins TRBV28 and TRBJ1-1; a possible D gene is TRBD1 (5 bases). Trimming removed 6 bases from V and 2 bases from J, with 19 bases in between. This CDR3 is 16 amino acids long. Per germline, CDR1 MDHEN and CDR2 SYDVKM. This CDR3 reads CASRPLGGFTNTEAFF. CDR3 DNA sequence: TGTGCCAGCAGGCCCCTGGGGGGGTTCACCAACACTGAAGCTTTCTTT. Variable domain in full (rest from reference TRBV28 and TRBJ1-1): DVKVTQSSRYLVKRTGEKVFLECVQDMDHENMFWYRQDPGLGLRLIYFSYDVKMKEKGDIPEGYSVSREKKERFSLILESASTNQTSMYLCASRPLGGFTNTEAFFGQGTRLTVV.

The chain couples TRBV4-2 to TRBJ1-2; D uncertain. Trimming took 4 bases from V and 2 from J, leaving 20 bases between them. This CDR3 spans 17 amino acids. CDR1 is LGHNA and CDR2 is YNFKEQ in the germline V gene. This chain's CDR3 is CASSPQSPFQSNYGYTF. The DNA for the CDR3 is TGTGCCAGCAGCCCGCAATCTCCTTTTCAATCAAACTATGGCTACACCTTC.

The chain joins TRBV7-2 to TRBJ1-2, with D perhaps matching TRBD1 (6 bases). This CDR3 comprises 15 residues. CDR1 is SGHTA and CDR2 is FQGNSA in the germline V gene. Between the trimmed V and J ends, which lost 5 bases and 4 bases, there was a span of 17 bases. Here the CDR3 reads CASSRGNDRTYGYTF. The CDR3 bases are TGTGCCAGCAGCCGCGGGAATGACAGGACCTATGGCTACACCTTC.

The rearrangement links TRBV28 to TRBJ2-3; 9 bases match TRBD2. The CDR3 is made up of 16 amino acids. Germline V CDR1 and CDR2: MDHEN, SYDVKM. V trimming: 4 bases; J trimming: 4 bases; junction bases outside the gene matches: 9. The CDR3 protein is CASSSSGSGGADTQYF. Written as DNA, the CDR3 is TGTGCCAGCAGTTCCTCAGGTAGCGGGGGTGCAGATACGCAGTATTTT.

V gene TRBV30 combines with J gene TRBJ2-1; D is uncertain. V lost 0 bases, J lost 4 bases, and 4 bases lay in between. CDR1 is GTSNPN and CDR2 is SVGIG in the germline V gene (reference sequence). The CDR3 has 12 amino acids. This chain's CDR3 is CAWSVVYNEQFF. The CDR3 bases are TGTGCCTGGAGTGTAGTGTACAATGAGCAGTTCTTC.

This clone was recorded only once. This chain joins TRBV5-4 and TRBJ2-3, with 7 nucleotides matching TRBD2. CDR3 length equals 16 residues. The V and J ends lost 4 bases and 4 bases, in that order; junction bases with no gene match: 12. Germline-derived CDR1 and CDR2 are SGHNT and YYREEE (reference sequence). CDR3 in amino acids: CASSPLGRGVSDTQYF. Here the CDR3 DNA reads TGTGCCAGCAGCCCCCTCGGCCGGGGGGTGTCAGATACGCAGTATTTT.

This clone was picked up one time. The CDR3 DNA sequence: TGTGCCAGTAGTCGAAGGACTAGCAGCGCGAACACCGGGGAGCTGTTTTTT. Its protein is CASSRRTSSANTGELFF. This chain links TRBV19 with TRBJ2-2; TRBD2 aligns across 8 bases. Germline V gene sequence: CDR1 LNHDA, CDR2 SQIVND (reference sequence). This CDR3 contains 17 residues. With 5 bases clipped from V and 0 bases from J, the junction kept 8 bases outside the gene matches.

CDR3 in DNA: TGTGCCAGCTCACCGAACGGGGGTACGCAGTATTTT. This encodes CASSPNGGTQYF. The V call is TRBV18, the J call TRBJ2-3; tentative D call: TRBD2 (6 bases). From germline, CDR1 is KGHSH and CDR2 LQKENI. Trimming removed 3 bases at V and 8 bases at J, with 9 bases between. This CDR3 is built from 12 residues.

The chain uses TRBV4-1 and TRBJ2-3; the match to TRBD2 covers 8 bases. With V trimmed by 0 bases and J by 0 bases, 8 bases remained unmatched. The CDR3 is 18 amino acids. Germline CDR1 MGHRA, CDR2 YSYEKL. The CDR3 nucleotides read TGCGCCAGCAGCCAAGATGGGGCGCGGGGGGTGAGCACAGATACGCAGTATTTT. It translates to CASSQDGARGVSTDTQYF.